These T cell receptor beta chains were read from a single sample in a study of blood T cell repertoires in COVID-19. The table came from immunoSEQ multiplex PCR; TCRdb's copy has only in-frame clones and leaves some out. The table records around 250,000 clones, approximately 85% of them present only once. The sequenced material came from PBMCs or T cells enriched from blood (not recorded which). These receptors were obtained from a woman aged 45-65 years who had recovered from COVID-19. Both conserved end residues are part of each CDR3. The order of the fields is J gene, D gene, V gene, clone size, CDR3 DNA, CDR3 protein. The D gene is left open where the match is weak. Clone size appears in some rows only: once, few, many, or a class for an expanded clone.

TRBJ2-1 | . | TRBV5-4 | . | TGTGCCAGCAGCTTGGATTCGGCCGGGACTTTCTCCTACAATGAGCAGTTCTTC | CASSLDSAGTFSYNEQFF
TRBJ1-1 | TRBD1 | TRBV5-1 | . | TGCGCCAGCAGCCTAGGACAGGGCTATAACACTGAAGCTTTCTTT | CASSLGQGYNTEAFF
TRBJ1-2 | . | TRBV19 | . | TGTGCCAGTAGTATAGATCGGTCCTCTAACTATGGCTACACCTTC | CASSIDRSSNYGYTF
TRBJ2-2 | TRBD2 | TRBV5-4 | . | TGTGCCAGCAGCTTTAGCGGGTCTAACACCGGGGAGCTGTTTTTT | CASSFSGSNTGELFF
TRBJ2-1 | TRBD2 | TRBV19 | . | TGTGCCAGTAGCGACCTAGCGGGAGGCCTCAATGAGCAGTTCTTC | CASSDLAGGLNEQFF
TRBJ1-4 | . | TRBV2 | once | TGTGCCAGCAAGGGGTTAACATCGAATGAAAAACTGTTTTTT | CASKGLTSNEKLFF
TRBJ1-2 | . | TRBV28 | . | TGTGCCAGCAGTTTAGGGGGCGCTCAAAACTATGGCTACACCTTC | CASSLGGAQNYGYTF
TRBJ1-2 | . | TRBV5-5 | . | TGTGCCAGCAGCCGGACAGTTCCTAACTATGGCTACACCTTC | CASSRTVPNYGYTF
TRBJ1-5 | . | TRBV2 | . | TGTGCCAGCAGAAGACAGGGCAATCAGCCCCAGCATTTT | CASRRQGNQPQHF
TRBJ1-1 | TRBD1 | TRBV28 | . | TGTGCCAGCAGTTTTCCCACAGGGGGCGCCGGGAACACTGAAGCTTTCTTT | CASSFPTGGAGNTEAFF
TRBJ1-3 | . | TRBV5-6 | . | TGTGCCAGCAACGAAAGGCGGGGACTCGGTGGAAACACCATATATTTT | CASNERRGLGGNTIYF
TRBJ1-5 | TRBD1 | TRBV18 | . | TGTGCCAGCTCACCACCAAGGCAGGGGGCGGGCAATCAGCCCCAGCATTTT | CASSPPRQGAGNQPQHF
TRBJ2-3 | . | TRBV6-5 | . | TGTGCCAGCCGCCCAGGGGCGACAGATACGCAGTATTTT | CASRPGATDTQYF
TRBJ2-3 | . | TRBV28 | . | TGTGCCAGCAGTTTCCCGCAGAGGGAGCAGGGGCGCACAGATACGCAGTATTTT | CASSFPQREQGRTDTQYF
TRBJ2-1 | . | TRBV7-9 | . | TGTGCCAGCAGCCATCAAGGGGCTAGAGACCATGAGCAGTTCTTC | CASSHQGARDHEQFF
TRBJ1-2 | . | TRBV9 | few | TGTGCCAGCAGCGTAGCGGAGGATAACTATGGCTACACCTTC | CASSVAEDNYGYTF